Below, one T cell receptor beta chain is given with its context. The antigen is not known. This sample was taken from a study of shared clonotypes between healthy human individuals. Study findings and constraints: Naive CD4 clonotypes overlapped across a few donors at approximately 5%.

Donors were healthy HIV-negative adults without recent acute infections or vaccinations. Per the germline V gene, CDR1 is SGHDT and CDR2 is YYEEEE. The CDR3 has 13 residues. V was clipped by 4 bases and J by 0 bases, with 8 bases between them. Assay: immunoSEQ multiplex PCR; the TCRdb copy retains only in-frame clones and omits some. Of 100,000 to 130,000 clones in the sample, more than 65% are singletons; the top ten hold roughly a quarter. The sequenced material came from memory CD8+ T cells sorted from blood. The subset is: CD45RO+ cells pooled with CCR7-negative TemRA cells. The chain combines TRBV5-6 with TRBJ2-7, with a tentative D call TRBD2 (5 bases). The receptor's source is a woman aged 25-40 years in good health. CDR3 sequence: CASSTGNSYEQYF. The CDR3 DNA is TGTGCCAGCAGCACCGGGAACTCCTACGAGCAGTACTTC.